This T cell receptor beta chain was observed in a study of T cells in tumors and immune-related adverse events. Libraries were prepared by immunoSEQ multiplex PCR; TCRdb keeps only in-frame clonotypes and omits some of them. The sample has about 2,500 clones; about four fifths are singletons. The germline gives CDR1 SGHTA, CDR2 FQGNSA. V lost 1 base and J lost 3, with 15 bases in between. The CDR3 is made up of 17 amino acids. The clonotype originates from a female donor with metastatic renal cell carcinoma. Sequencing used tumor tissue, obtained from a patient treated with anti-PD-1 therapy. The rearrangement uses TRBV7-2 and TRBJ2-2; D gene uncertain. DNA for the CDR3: TGTGCCAGCAGCTTAGGAAGTAGTTTTCCCTACACCGGGGAGCTGTTTTTT. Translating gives CASSLGSSFPYTGELFF.